These 26 T cell receptor beta chains originate from one sample sequenced in a study of siplizumab effects on memory and regulatory T cells. TCRdb's table, derived via immunoSEQ multiplex PCR, lists solely in-frame clones and lacks some. The table has around 95,000 clones, 75% to 95% seen once. Sequencing was carried out using CD4+ T cells sorted from blood. The source is a human donor in good health.

The chain recombines TRBV7-2 with TRBJ2-1, with a possible D match to TRBD2 (6 bases). Germline V gene lookup returns CDR1 SGHTA and CDR2 FQGNSA. Deletions cut 1 base from V and 6 bases from J, with 19 bases between. The CDR3 length is 17 residues. In DNA, the CDR3 is TGTGCCAGCAGCTTAGAGACTAGAAGGTCCTTTAGCAATGAGCAGTTCTTC. This sequence encodes CASSLETRRSFSNEQFF.

This chain connects TRBV9 to TRBJ1-2; possible D gene TRBD1, 5 bases. The CDR3 is made up of 15 amino acids. The V end was cut by 4 bases, the J end by 0 bases, with 13 bases between. CDR1 is SGDLS and CDR2 is YYNGEE in the germline V gene. The CDR3 DNA reads as TGTGCCAGCAGCCCTCGAGACAGTTCTAACTATGGCTACACCTTC. As protein: CASSPRDSSNYGYTF.

The chain uses TRBV4-1 and TRBJ1-6, with a possible D match to TRBD1 (6 bases). The CDR3 has 16 amino acids. CDR1 MGHRA and CDR2 YSYEKL come from the germline V gene. V lost 1 base and J lost 5, with 12 bases in between. CDR3: CASSQVGGPDNSPLHF. The CDR3 DNA reads as TGCGCCAGCAGCCAAGTGGGGGGGCCCGATAATTCACCCCTCCACTTT.

CDR3 region: CASSFLGYGYTF. The CDR3 DNA follows: TGTGCCAGCAGCTTCCTAGGCTATGGCTACACCTTC. V gene TRBV11-3 combines with J gene TRBJ1-2; D is undetermined. Trimming stripped 3 bases from V and 4 bases from J, with 6 bases between. Germline CDR1 is SGHNT and CDR2 is YENEEA. The CDR3 spans 12 residues. Using reference TRBV11-3 and TRBJ1-2 for the parts outside the CDR3, the full variable domain is EAGVVQSPRYKIIEKKQPVAFWCNPISGHNTLYWYLQNLGQGPELLIRYENEEAVDDSQLPKDRFSAERLKGVDSTLKIQPAELGDSAVYLCASSFLGYGYTFGSGTRLTVV.

V gene TRBV29-1 combines with J gene TRBJ2-7, with D perhaps TRBD1 (5 bases). Germline-derived CDR1 and CDR2 are SQVTM and ANQGSEA. Deletions cut 6 bases from V and 3 bases from J, with 18 bases between. The CDR3 covers 14 residues. In DNA, the CDR3 is TGCAGCGTGCTATCAGGATTACAGGTCTACGAGCAGTACTTC. Protein: CSVLSGLQVYEQYF.

The chain carries TRBV30 and TRBJ2-2; D ambiguous. The V end lost 2 bases, the J end lost 6 bases, and 13 bases lay between the germline ends. There are 14 residues in the CDR3. The germline V gene encodes CDR1 GTSNPN and CDR2 SVGIG (reference sequence). CDR3 amino acids: CAWSLTTSPGELFF. In DNA, the CDR3 is TGTGCCTGGAGTCTTACGACGTCTCCCGGGGAGCTGTTTTTT. Drawing the rest from reference TRBV30 and TRBJ2-2, the complete variable domain is SQTIHQWPATLVQPVGSPLSLECTVEGTSNPNLYWYRQAAGRGLQLLFYSVGIGQISSEVPQNLSASRPQDRQFILSSKKLLLSDSGFYLCAWSLTTSPGELFFGEGSRLTVL.

The chain recombines TRBV28 with TRBJ2-2, with D hard to call. CDR1 and CDR2 (germline): MDHEN, SYDVKM. The CDR3 sequence is 12 residues long. V lost 7 bases and J lost 2, with 5 bases in between. This CDR3 reads CASNRNTGELFF. CDR3 nucleotides: TGTGCCAGCAACCGAAACACCGGGGAGCTGTTTTTT.

The V and J genes are TRBV7-9 and TRBJ2-5; no reliable D call. From germline, CDR1 is SEHNR and CDR2 FQNEAQ (reference sequence). The CDR3 consists of 11 residues. Trimming pared 5 bases from V and 2 bases from J, leaving 3 bases between. CDR3 bases: TGTGCCAGCAGCCTTCAAGAGACCCAGTACTTC. Protein sequence: CASSLQETQYF.

The V gene is TRBV5-1, the J gene TRBJ2-1, with D maybe TRBD2 (6 bases). This CDR3 comprises 13 residues. Trimming took 0 bases from V and 6 from J, leaving 7 bases between them. Per germline, CDR1 SGHRS and CDR2 YFSETQ. CDR3 sequence: CASSLVGGNEQFF. The CDR3 DNA reads as TGCGCCAGCAGCTTGGTGGGGGGCAATGAGCAGTTCTTC.

CDR3 DNA: TGCGCCAGCAGCCAAGATGAGGGTACTGGAAACACCATATATTTT. Protein sequence: CASSQDEGTGNTIYF. This chain links TRBV4-3 with TRBJ1-3; no clear D. This CDR3 spans 15 amino acids. The germline CDR1 and CDR2 sequences are LGHNA and YSLEER. V was pared by 0 bases and J by 2 bases, with 8 bases between.

J is TRBJ2-1 and V is TRBV7-2; tentative D call: TRBD2 (6 bases). Trimming shortened V by 1 base and J by 0 bases, and 10 bases separated the two germline ends. The CDR3 is 16 residues long. In germline, CDR1 is SGHTA, CDR2 FQGNSA. The CDR3 sequence: CASSLDSGSSYNEQFF. In nucleotides, the CDR3 is TGTGCCAGCAGCTTAGATAGCGGAAGCTCCTACAATGAGCAGTTCTTC.

The chain employs TRBV5-4 and TRBJ2-1; 7 bases line up with TRBD2. The J segment lost 4 bases and the V segment lost 0 bases, leaving 7 bases of the junction unmatched. Germline lookup yields CDR1 SGHNT and CDR2 YYREEE (reference sequence). The CDR3 is 16 amino acids. DNA of the CDR3: TGTGCCAGCAGCTTGGGGAGCGGGGCTACATACAATGAGCAGTTCTTC. As protein: CASSLGSGATYNEQFF.

The chain combines TRBV5-1 with TRBJ2-3; unclear D gene. V lost 4 bases to trimming and J lost 3 bases, with 9 bases between them. The CDR3 runs to 13 residues. Germline loops: CDR1 SGHRS, CDR2 YFSETQ. CDR3 nucleotide sequence: TGCGCCAGCAGCCCCCTAGTTACAGATACGCAGTATTTT. It is translated as CASSPLVTDTQYF.

This chain links TRBV9 with TRBJ1-2; 11 bases are a match to TRBD1. CDR1 SGDLS and CDR2 YYNGEE come from the germline V gene. The trim removed 4 bases at V and 5 bases at J, leaving 16 bases unmatched. The CDR3 has 18 residues. The CDR3 DNA is TGTGCCAGCAGCCCACGGGGGGACAGGGGGTTTTGGGCATATGGCTACACCTTC. Amino acids: CASSPRGDRGFWAYGYTF.

The gene calls are TRBV18 and TRBJ2-1; 7 nucleotides match TRBD2. Germline lookup yields CDR1 KGHSH and CDR2 LQKENI. The CDR3 runs to 15 residues. Unmatched junction bases numbered 9, after V lost 3 bases and J lost 7 bases. CDR3 loop: CASSPGTTVRNEQFF. CDR3 in DNA: TGTGCCAGCTCACCTGGGACTACCGTTAGGAATGAGCAGTTCTTC.

The chain has TRBV6-1 and TRBJ2-2; 10 bases line up with TRBD1. The CDR3 spans 15 residues. J lost 6 bases, V lost 3 bases, and 4 bases had no gene match. The germline gives CDR1 MNHNS, CDR2 SASEGT. CDR3 amino acids: CASSEGQGWSGELFF. CDR3 DNA sequence: TGTGCCAGCAGTGAGGGACAGGGGTGGTCCGGGGAGCTGTTTTTT.

The rearrangement uses TRBV27 and TRBJ1-2, with D perhaps matching TRBD1 (5 bases). V was cut by 3 bases and J by 14 bases, with 16 bases left in between. The CDR3 covers 12 residues. CDR1 is MNHEY, CDR2 SMNVEV, per germline (reference sequence). The CDR3 nucleotides read TGTGCCAGCAGTTTTAGGGACCCGTCTCCAACCTTC. This gives the protein CASSFRDPSPTF.

This clone appeared a single time. This chain connects TRBV5-6 to TRBJ1-3, with D unresolved. This CDR3 contains 14 residues. Germline V lookup: CDR1 SGHDT, CDR2 YYEEEE. The V and J ends lost 0 bases and 0 bases respectively, with 4 bases between them. The CDR3 bases are TGTGCCAGCAGCTTGGCTAACTCTGGAAACACCATATATTTT. This sequence encodes CASSLANSGNTIYF.

The chain links TRBV11-2 to TRBJ2-1, with TRBD2 identical over 8 bases. Germline trimming cut 5 bases from V and 4 bases from J; bases unmatched to any gene: 10. CDR3 length: 16 residues. Germline V CDR1 and CDR2: SGHAT, FQNNGV. DNA of the CDR3: TGTGCCAGCAGCCGACCGGCGGGGGGTCCTTACAATGAGCAGTTCTTC. As protein: CASSRPAGGPYNEQFF.

The gene calls are TRBV2 and TRBJ1-1; perhaps TRBD1 as D (5 bases). The CDR3 has 13 residues. Trimming pared 7 bases from V and 1 base from J, leaving 10 bases between. Germline CDR1 is SNHLY and CDR2 is FYNNEI. The CDR3 region has the DNA TGTGCCAGCACTTACACAGGGAACACTGAAGCTTTCTTT. Amino acid sequence: CASTYTGNTEAFF.

The chain has TRBV7-9 and TRBJ1-4; D is unresolved. V lost 3 bases and J lost 8, with 13 bases in between. The CDR3 is 14 residues long. Germline V CDR1 and CDR2: SEHNR, FQNEAQ (reference sequence). CDR3 region: CASSFTSPPEKLFF. The DNA of the CDR3 is TGTGCCAGCAGCTTCACCAGCCCGCCGGAAAAACTGTTTTTT.

This rearrangement joins TRBV5-1 to TRBJ1-3; D is undetermined. Trimming removed 0 bases from V and 2 bases from J, with 6 bases in between. This CDR3 region has 14 residues. Germline assignment: CDR1 SGHRS and CDR2 YFSETQ. DNA for the CDR3: TGCGCCAGCAGCTTGGCACAGCCTGGAAACACCATATATTTT. This gives the protein CASSLAQPGNTIYF.

This rearrangement joins TRBV9 to TRBJ2-5, with D perhaps assigned TRBD1 or TRBD2 (5 bases each). This CDR3 comprises 15 residues. V shed 3 bases and J shed 5 bases, with 17 bases lying between them. Germline CDR1 SGDLS, CDR2 YYNGEE. CDR3 amino acids: CASSGTGTAKETQYF. CDR3 in DNA: TGTGCCAGCAGCGGGACCGGGACGGCCAAGGAGACCCAGTACTTC.

This clone was detected a few times. This chain connects TRBV2 to TRBJ1-1, with D perhaps TRBD1 (6 bases). This CDR3 spans 14 amino acids. The germline gives CDR1 SNHLY, CDR2 FYNNEI. V lost 4 bases to trimming and J lost 4 bases, with 13 bases between them. CDR3 sequence: CASSVLGGGTEAFF. The CDR3 DNA reads as TGTGCCAGCAGTGTCCTAGGGGGAGGCACTGAAGCTTTCTTT.

This chain joins TRBV30 and TRBJ2-7, with a tentative D call TRBD1 (6 bases). The germline V gene encodes CDR1 GTSNPN and CDR2 SVGIG (reference sequence). The V and J ends lost 2 bases and 1 base respectively, with 9 bases between them. CDR3 length: 13 amino acids. CDR3 coding DNA: TGTGCCTGGAGTTTCGACAGGTCCTACGAGCAGTACTTC. Its protein product is CAWSFDRSYEQYF.

The V and J genes are TRBV11-2 and TRBJ1-5; weak D call: TRBD1 (6 bases). This CDR3 is 14 amino acids long. The germline CDR1 and CDR2 sequences are SGHAT and FQNNGV. The ends were cut back, 3 bases at V and 2 bases at J, with 8 bases in the middle. DNA for the CDR3: TGTGCCAGCAGCTTCTCAGGGGGCAATCAGCCCCAGCATTTT. This gives the protein CASSFSGGNQPQHF.